This T cell receptor beta chain stems from a study of T cell repertoires in cytomegalovirus infection. Whole-study findings and limits: HLA-C-restricted CMV clonotypes gave the most frequent clonotype in two of eight donors. CMV carriers having the relevant HLA were flagged by cumulative public TCR beta family frequency.

Using its own MiXCR run on the reads, TCRdb lists one record per CDR3 protein. The data hold 200,000 or so distinct CDR3 sequences, with roughly 20% observed a single time. In its sample, this clonotype was seen many times. Its specificity is unknown. This CDR3 is 16 amino acids long. Germline loops: CDR1 SGHTA, CDR2 FQGNSA. The ends lost 5 bases at V and 0 bases at J; junction bases unmatched: 5. The rearrangement joins TRBV7-2 to TRBJ2-1; 9 positions agree with TRBD2. The TCR comes from a human donor in good health (CMV status not recorded). Some clones in this sample may be carry-over from other donors' samples. Sequencing was performed on PBMCs. The CDR3: CASSPSGGSSYNEQFF. DNA of the CDR3: TGTGCCAGCAGCCCGAGCGGGGGGAGCTCCTACAATGAGCAGTTCTTC.